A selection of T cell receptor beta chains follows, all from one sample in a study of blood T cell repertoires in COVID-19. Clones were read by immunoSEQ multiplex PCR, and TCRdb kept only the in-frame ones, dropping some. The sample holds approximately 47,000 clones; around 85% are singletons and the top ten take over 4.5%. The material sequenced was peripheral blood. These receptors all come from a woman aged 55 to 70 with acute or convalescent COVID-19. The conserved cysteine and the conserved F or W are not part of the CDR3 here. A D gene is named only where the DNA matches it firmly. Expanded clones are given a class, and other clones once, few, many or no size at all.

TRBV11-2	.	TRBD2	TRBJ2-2	ASSLAGGTGELF
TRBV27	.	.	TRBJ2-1	ASSLFSGEQF
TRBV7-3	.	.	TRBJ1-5	ASSSGANQPQH
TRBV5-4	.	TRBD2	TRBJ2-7	ASSPQAAGGPSEQY
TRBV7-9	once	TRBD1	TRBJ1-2	ASEEPGTGVYGYT
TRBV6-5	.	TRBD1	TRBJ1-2	ASSYSTGANGYT
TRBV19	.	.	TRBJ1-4	ASRRLVTGTNEKLF
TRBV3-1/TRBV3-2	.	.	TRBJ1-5	ASSQDNSPYQPQH
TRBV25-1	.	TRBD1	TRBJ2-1	ASSEETGGHYNEQF
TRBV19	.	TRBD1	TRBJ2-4	ASSIPQMTGVAKNIQY
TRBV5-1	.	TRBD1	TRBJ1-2	ASSLRGQDYGYT
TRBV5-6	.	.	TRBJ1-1	ASSLEVRGEAF
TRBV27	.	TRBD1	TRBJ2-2	ASSPRQGGAGELF
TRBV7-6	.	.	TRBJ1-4	ASSKTGPENEKLF
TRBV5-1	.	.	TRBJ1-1	ASSSEVTRDSAEAF
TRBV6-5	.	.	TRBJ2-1	ASKGPASYEQF
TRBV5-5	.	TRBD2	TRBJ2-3	ASRGLAGPSTQY
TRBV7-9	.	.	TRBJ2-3	ASSIQVTDTQY
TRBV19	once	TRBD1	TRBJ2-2	ASSIVLRQGIARTGELF
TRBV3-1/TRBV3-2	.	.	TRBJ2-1	ASSQVGRGTF
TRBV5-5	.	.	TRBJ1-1	ASSLQGVVTEAF
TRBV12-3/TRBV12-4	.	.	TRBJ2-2	ASSPLGAGELF
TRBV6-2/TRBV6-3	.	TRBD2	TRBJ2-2	ASSYLRRTSPGELF
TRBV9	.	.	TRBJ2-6	ASMDRQAPLDSGANVLT
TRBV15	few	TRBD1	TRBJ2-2	ATSSGQGRVGELF
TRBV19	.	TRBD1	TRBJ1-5	ASSGPGQGLSNQPQH
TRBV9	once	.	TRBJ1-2	ASSVGDLSETSGYT
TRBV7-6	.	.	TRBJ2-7	ASSFSPGQPGDEQY
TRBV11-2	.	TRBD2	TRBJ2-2	ASSLRPSTAGGPTGELF
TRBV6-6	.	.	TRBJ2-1	ASSLQRPSYNEQF
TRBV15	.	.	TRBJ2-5	ATSLPTGVSGETQY
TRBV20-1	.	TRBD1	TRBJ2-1	SAPQGVEQF
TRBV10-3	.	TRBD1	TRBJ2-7	ANSGTGSEQY
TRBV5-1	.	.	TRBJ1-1	ASSSVGDSNTEAF
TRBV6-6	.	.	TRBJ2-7	ASKRQDRNEQY
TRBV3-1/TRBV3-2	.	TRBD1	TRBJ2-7	ASSYTGQGYEQY
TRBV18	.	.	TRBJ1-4	ASSDLGGSGEKLF
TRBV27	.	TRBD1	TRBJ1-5	ASSRQGVNQPQH
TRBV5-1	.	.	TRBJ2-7	ASSPRLQDSYEQY
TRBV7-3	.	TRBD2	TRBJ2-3	ASSLAGGTDTQY
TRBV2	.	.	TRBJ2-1	ASRFQGGYNEQF
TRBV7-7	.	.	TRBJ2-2	ASSLGLPNTGELF
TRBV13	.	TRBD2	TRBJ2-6	ASSLFVGGTGANVLT
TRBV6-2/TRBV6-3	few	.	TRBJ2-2	ASSSRRVIDGELF
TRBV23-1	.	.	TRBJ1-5	ASSQSPSRAHQPQH
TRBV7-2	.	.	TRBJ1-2	ASSLAGPRGYT
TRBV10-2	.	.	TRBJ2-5	ASSEPSEVATQY
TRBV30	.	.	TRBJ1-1	AWSVGLPRNTEAF
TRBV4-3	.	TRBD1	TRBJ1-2	ASSQQGQSYGYT
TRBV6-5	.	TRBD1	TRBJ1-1	ASSYFRTGENTEAF
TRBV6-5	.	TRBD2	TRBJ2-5	ATLSSGGSQETQY
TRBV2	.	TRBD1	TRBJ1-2	ASSDMGQGVGGYT
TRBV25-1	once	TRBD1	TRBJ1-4	ASAKGGSGGGTNEKLF
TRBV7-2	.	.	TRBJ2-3	ASSLGPRATDTQY
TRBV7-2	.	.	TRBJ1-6	ASSLGRRDSPLH
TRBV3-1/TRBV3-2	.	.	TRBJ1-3	ASSPPGSGRGNTIY
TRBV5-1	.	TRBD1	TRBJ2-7	ASSLERQGAEQY
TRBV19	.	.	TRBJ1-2	ASSPRGAYGYT
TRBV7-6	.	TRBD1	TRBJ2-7	ASSPRTGRNEQY